In its sample, the clone carrying this TCR beta chain was seen many times. The CDR3 covers 15 residues. V lost 11 bases and J 1 base, leaving 18 bases between the germline ends. Germline-derived CDR1 and CDR2 are ENHRY and SYGVKD. An expansion of CD8+CD57+ cells by flow cytometry had been shown in patients chosen for sequencing. The sample comes from a study of CD8+CD57+ T cells in acquired aplastic anemia. The use of genomic DNA as template underpinned the TCR beta VDJ and CDR3 profiling. TCRdb ran MiXCR on the reads and lists one entry per CDR3 protein. The table includes approximately 180,000 distinct CDR3 sequences, around 60% detected once.

The sample taken for sequencing was sorted CD4+, CD8+, or CD8+CD57+ T cells (not recorded which) from PBMCs. The chain is built from TRBV10-3 and TRBJ1-5, with a tentative D call TRBD1 (5 bases). The receptor was isolated from a human donor with aplastic anemia. The CDR3 sequence: CASKTGPESNQPQHF. The CDR3 DNA reads TGTGCCTCCAAAACGGGGCCGGAGAGCAATCAGCCCCAGCATTTT.